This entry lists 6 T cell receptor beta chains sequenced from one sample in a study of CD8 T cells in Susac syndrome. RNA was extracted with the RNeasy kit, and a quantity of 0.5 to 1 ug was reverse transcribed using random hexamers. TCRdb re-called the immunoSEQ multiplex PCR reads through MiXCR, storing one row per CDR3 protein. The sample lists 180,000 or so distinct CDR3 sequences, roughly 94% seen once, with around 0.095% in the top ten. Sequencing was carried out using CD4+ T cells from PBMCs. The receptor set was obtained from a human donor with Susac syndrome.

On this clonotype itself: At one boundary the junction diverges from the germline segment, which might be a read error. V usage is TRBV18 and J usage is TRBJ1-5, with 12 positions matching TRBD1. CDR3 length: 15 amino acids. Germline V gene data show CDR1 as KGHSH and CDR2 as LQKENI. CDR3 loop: CASSPGTGGDHPQHF. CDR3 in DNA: TGTGCCAGCTCACCCGGGACAGGGGGCGATCACCCCCAGCATTTT.

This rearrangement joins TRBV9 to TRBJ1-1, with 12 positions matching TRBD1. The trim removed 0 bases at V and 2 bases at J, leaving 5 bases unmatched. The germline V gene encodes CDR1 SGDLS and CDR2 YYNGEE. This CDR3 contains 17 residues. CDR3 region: CASSVVGGQGANTEAFF. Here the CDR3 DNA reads TGTGCCAGCAGCGTAGTAGGGGGACAGGGGGCCAACACTGAAGCTTTCTTT.

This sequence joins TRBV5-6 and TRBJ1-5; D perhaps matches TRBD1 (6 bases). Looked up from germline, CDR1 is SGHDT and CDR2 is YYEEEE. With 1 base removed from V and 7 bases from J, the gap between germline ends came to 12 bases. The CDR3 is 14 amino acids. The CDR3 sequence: CASSLRGGGQPQHF. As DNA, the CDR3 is TGTGCCAGCAGCTTGAGAGGGGGAGGCCAGCCCCAGCATTTT.

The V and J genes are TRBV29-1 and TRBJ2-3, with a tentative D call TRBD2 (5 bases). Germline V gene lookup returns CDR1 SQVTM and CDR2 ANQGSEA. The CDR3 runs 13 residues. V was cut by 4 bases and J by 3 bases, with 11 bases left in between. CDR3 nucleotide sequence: TGCAGCGTTGGGCCCGGGATGACAGATACGCAGTATTTT. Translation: CSVGPGMTDTQYF.

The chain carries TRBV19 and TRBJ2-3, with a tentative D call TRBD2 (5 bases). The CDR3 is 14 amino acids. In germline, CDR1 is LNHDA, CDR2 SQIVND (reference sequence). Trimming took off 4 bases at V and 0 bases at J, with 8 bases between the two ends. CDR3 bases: TGTGCCAGTAGTACGGAGGACAGCACAGATACGCAGTATTTT. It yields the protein CASSTEDSTDTQYF.

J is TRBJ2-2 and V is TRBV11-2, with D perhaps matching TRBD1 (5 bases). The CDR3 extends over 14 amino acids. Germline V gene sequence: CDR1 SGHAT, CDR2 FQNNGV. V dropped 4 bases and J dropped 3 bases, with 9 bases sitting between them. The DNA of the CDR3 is TGTGCCAGCAGCTCGCAGGGTGACACCGGGGAGCTGTTTTTT. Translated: CASSSQGDTGELFF.